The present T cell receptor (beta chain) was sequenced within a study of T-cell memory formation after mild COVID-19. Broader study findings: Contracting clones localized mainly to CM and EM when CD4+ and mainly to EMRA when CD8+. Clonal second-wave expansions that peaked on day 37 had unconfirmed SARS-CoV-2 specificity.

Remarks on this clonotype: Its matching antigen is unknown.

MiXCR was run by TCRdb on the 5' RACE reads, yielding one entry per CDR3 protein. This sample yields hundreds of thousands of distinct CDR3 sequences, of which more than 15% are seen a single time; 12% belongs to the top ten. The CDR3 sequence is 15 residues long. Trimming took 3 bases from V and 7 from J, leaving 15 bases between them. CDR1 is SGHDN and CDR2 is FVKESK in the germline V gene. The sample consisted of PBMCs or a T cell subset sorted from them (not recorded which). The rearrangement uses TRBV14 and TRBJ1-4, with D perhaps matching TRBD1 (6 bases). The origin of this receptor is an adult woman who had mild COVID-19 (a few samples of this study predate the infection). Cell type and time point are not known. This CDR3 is CASSHQLGGPEKLFF. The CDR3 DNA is TGTGCCAGCAGCCACCAGCTCGGGGGGCCTGAAAAACTGTTTTTT.